The 13 T cell receptor beta chains presented below share a single source sample, sequenced in a study of Graves' ophthalmopathy and Graves' hyperthyroidism. Amplification of TCR beta CDR3 regions used RNA transcripts. HTBI primers primed a first-round RT-PCR, and a second-round multiplex PCR followed. In TCRdb, the multiplex PCR reads were re-called with MiXCR into one record per CDR3 protein. The sample lists around 670,000 distinct CDR3 sequences, roughly 40% occurring once. The sample comprised peripheral blood. Receptors were obtained from an adult man with Graves' ophthalmopathy.

With regard to this clonotype: A junction boundary mismatches the germline segment, possibly from a read error. The chain couples TRBV7-2 to TRBJ1-1; D is unclear. CDR1 SGHTA and CDR2 FQGNSA come from the germline V gene. The CDR3 loop spans 16 amino acids. Written as DNA, the CDR3 is TGCGCCAGCAGCCAAGATCCTGCGGGCGCGGACACTGAAGCTTTCTTT. Protein sequence: CASSQDPAGADTEAFF.

This clonotype was found a few times. One end of the junction does not line up with germline, which may come from a read error. This chain joins TRBV24-1 and TRBJ1-5; a weak D match, TRBD1 (6 bases). Germline-derived CDR1 and CDR2 are KGHDR and SFDVKD. This CDR3 comprises 15 residues. CDR3: CASSTNRVGNQPQHF. Here the CDR3 DNA reads TGTGCCAGCAGTACCAACAGGGTAGGGAATCAGCCCCAGCATTTT.

Comments on this clonotype: The junction differs from germline at one of its ends, possibly a read error. The chain uses TRBV10-3 and TRBJ2-7; D call uncertain. The CDR3 has 13 amino acids. The V gene's germline CDR1 is ENHRY and CDR2 SYGVKD. The CDR3 region is CASSRTAFYEQYF. Written as DNA, the CDR3 is TGTGCCAGCAGTCGAACGGCATTCTACGAGCAGTACTTC.

Points on this clonotype: With a much larger clone just one base away, this may be a read error. The rearrangement links TRBV20-1 to TRBJ1-5; 8 bases align to TRBD1. The V gene's germline CDR1 is DFQATT and CDR2 SNEGSKA (reference sequence). Trimming at V came to 6 bases and at J to 2 bases, leaving 6 bases not matched to a gene. The CDR3 sequence is 14 residues long. CDR3 bases: TGCAGTGCAATCACAGGGGGTGGCAATCAGCCCCAGCATTTT. Amino acids: CSAITGGGNQPQHF.

This clonotype occurred once. The CDR3 DNA is TGTGCCAGCAGTTACAAGGCCGGGACAGTCAATCAGCCCCAGCATTTT. Its protein is CASSYKAGTVNQPQHF. J is TRBJ1-5 and V is TRBV12-3 or TRBV12-4; 7 bases match TRBD1. V lost 4 bases and J lost 3; bases outside the gene matches: 9. The CDR3 totals 16 residues.

The chain has TRBV6-5 and TRBJ1-3; the match to TRBD1 covers 9 bases. The CDR3 totals 15 residues. CDR1 is MNHEY and CDR2 is SVGAGI in the germline V gene. V gave up 0 bases and J gave up 3 bases; unmatched junction bases: 0. The CDR3, as DNA: TGTGCCAGCAGTTACTCGACAGGGGGTGGAAACACCATATATTTT. It yields the protein CASSYSTGGGNTIYF.

The V and J genes are TRBV5-1 and TRBJ2-7; possibly TRBD1 or TRBD2 for D (5 bases each). Germline V gives CDR1 SGHRS, CDR2 YFSETQ. CDR3 size: 15 residues. Trimming took off 4 bases at V and 6 bases at J, with 20 bases between the two ends. CDR3 sequence (DNA): TGCGCCAGCAGCCAGGGAGCGGCGGGTCAGGGCGAGCAGTACTTC. Translated, it gives CASSQGAAGQGEQYF.

There are many counts of this clonotype. The V and J genes are TRBV10-3 and TRBJ2-2; the match to TRBD1 covers 8 bases. The CDR3 has 15 amino acids. Germline V gene lookup returns CDR1 ENHRY and CDR2 SYGVKD. The junction had 3 bases not matched to a gene; V was cut back by 2 bases and J by 4 bases. This CDR3 reads CAISEQGQGTGELFF. CDR3 nucleotide sequence: TGTGCCATCAGTGAGCAAGGACAGGGCACCGGGGAGCTGTTTTTT.

This clonotype was observed a few times. The rearrangement uses TRBV29-1 and TRBJ2-5; the D is unclear. The V and J ends lost 8 bases and 5 bases respectively, with 6 bases between them. The CDR3 totals 9 residues. CDR1 and CDR2 (germline): SQVTM, ANQGSEA. CDR3 protein: CSLGETQYF. In DNA form, the CDR3 reads TGCAGCTTAGGGGAGACCCAGTACTTC.

Ten or more counts support this clonotype. The chain joins TRBV29-1 to TRBJ1-3, with TRBD1 identical over 7 bases. The germline V gene encodes CDR1 SQVTM and CDR2 ANQGSEA. This CDR3 is built from 12 residues. Trimming at V came to 5 bases and at J to 3 bases, leaving 1 base not matched to a gene. As DNA, the CDR3 is TGCAGCGTTCAGGGGGTTGGAAACACCATATATTTT. Residues: CSVQGVGNTIYF.

The chain couples TRBV13 to TRBJ1-1; the D gene is possibly TRBD1 (6 bases). Between the trimmed V and J ends, which lost 7 bases and 0 bases, there was a span of 12 bases. Germline V gives CDR1 PRHDT, CDR2 FYEKMQ (reference sequence). The CDR3 is made up of 14 amino acids. The CDR3 here is CASTPGEMNTEAFF. CDR3 bases: TGTGCCAGCACCCCAGGGGAAATGAACACTGAAGCTTTCTTT.

The chain has TRBV15 and TRBJ1-2; tentative D call: TRBD1 (5 bases). The CDR3 loop spans 16 amino acids. V lost 3 bases to trimming and J lost 3 bases, with 17 bases between them. Looked up from germline, CDR1 is LNHNV and CDR2 is YYDKDF (reference sequence). CDR3 region: CATSSLSSDSYYGYTF. The CDR3 DNA follows: TGTGCCACCAGCAGTTTATCTTCCGACAGTTACTATGGCTACACCTTC.

The CDR3 loop is CASSPWDSSTYEQYF. DNA of the CDR3: TGTGCCAGCAGCCCCTGGGACAGCAGCACCTACGAGCAGTACTTC. This chain connects TRBV9 to TRBJ2-7, with TRBD1 identical over 7 bases. The V gene end was trimmed by 4 bases and the J gene end by 2 bases; junction bases not matched to a gene: 9. Germline V gene data show CDR1 as SGDLS and CDR2 as YYNGEE. This CDR3 spans 15 amino acids.